This TCR beta chain was recovered during a study of immune heterogeneity within non-small cell lung tumors. A word on this clonotype: The antigen is unknown.

At 600 ng per sample, bulk tumor genomic DNA provided the template. Every primary tumor yielded several biopsies, spaced far apart, that were taken during surgery. It was patients with untreated, newly diagnosed non-small cell lung cancer who underwent curative surgery. Germline CDR1 and CDR2: SGHAT and FQNNGV. CDR3 length: 15 residues. V shed 1 base and J shed 0 bases, with 9 bases lying between them. TCR beta CDR3 was amplified by multiplex PCR, first round around 10 cycles, 32 V and 13 J primers. TCRdb passed the multiplex PCR reads through MiXCR, listing each CDR3 protein once. The table shows 21,000 or so distinct CDR3 sequences, with around 28% occurring only once. Study results and caveats: Different patients shared few of their high-frequency T-cell receptor beta clonotypes.

The V gene is TRBV11-2, the J gene TRBJ2-5; D uncertain. Sequencing was done on a sample of lung tumor tissue. The sequence came from a man aged 35 to 55 with non-small cell lung cancer. The CDR3 loop reads CASSLGSRHQETQYF. The CDR3 DNA follows: TGTGCCAGCAGCTTAGGGAGTAGACACCAAGAGACCCAGTACTTC.